The next 5 T cell receptor beta chains were all read from a single sample in a study of spatial heterogeneity in lung cancer. TCRdb re-called the 5' RACE reads with MiXCR, one entry per CDR3 protein. The profile shows under 30,000 distinct CDR3 sequences, around 3.2% of them singletons. Documented time point: sample taken at primary tumor resection. The input for sequencing was PBMCs, taken at surgery. The receptors here all came from a female donor with early-stage non-small cell lung cancer.

This clonotype was observed a single time. This may stem from a read error, because a much larger clone lies one nucleotide away. This sequence joins TRBV30 and TRBJ2-3; 7 bases are shared with TRBD1. With 5 bases clipped from V and 3 bases from J, the junction kept 5 bases outside the gene matches. The CDR3 sequence is 13 residues long. Germline CDR1 and CDR2: GTSNPN and SVGIG (reference sequence). The CDR3 DNA follows: TGTGCCTGGGGAAAGACAGGGACAGATACGCAGTATTTT. Translation gives CAWGKTGTDTQYF.

This clonotype was detected many times. This sequence joins TRBV12-3 or TRBV12-4 and TRBJ1-2, with no clear D. There are 11 residues in the CDR3. Trimming removed 8 bases at V and 7 bases at J, with 11 bases between. CDR3 sequence reads: CASGFGGGYTF. For the CDR3, the DNA is TGTGCCAGCGGCTTTGGCGGTGGCTACACCTTC.

This clonotype was counted many times. The chain employs TRBV5-1 and TRBJ2-5; D possibly corresponds to TRBD1 (5 bases). With 2 bases removed from V and 5 bases from J, the gap between germline ends came to 16 bases. The CDR3 runs 15 residues. Looked up from germline, CDR1 is SGHRS and CDR2 is YFSETQ. CDR3 sequence (DNA): TGCGCCAGCAGCTTAACAGGCAACTTCCCCGAGACCCAGTACTTC. Protein sequence: CASSLTGNFPETQYF.

The sample holds many counts of this clonotype. This chain joins TRBV27 and TRBJ2-1; the D gene is possibly TRBD2 (7 bases). Germline CDR1 is MNHEY and CDR2 is SMNVEV (reference sequence). V shed 6 bases and J shed 5 bases, with 20 bases lying between them. CDR3 length: 16 amino acids. CDR3 sequence reads: CASREAPGEGDNEQFF. DNA for the CDR3: TGTGCCAGCAGAGAGGCCCCAGGGGAGGGGGACAATGAGCAGTTCTTC.

This clonotype has ten or more counts. This chain links TRBV28 with TRBJ2-7; no reliable D call. Trimming took 6 bases from V and 0 from J, leaving 15 bases between them. CDR3 length equals 15 residues. Germline lookup yields CDR1 MDHEN and CDR2 SYDVKM. The CDR3 loop reads CASSRPALTSYEQYF. The CDR3 DNA reads as TGTGCCAGCAGCCGCCCGGCACTAACCTCCTACGAGCAGTACTTC.